These 5 T cell receptor beta chains were sequenced from one sample in a study of chemoradiotherapy in HPV16-positive cancers. This table comes from immunoSEQ multiplex PCR, and its TCRdb copy is limited to in-frame clones, with some not included. The sample yields about 11,000 clones, roughly 82% seen once. This material was acquired from a patient who underwent chemoradiotherapy. These receptors came from a human donor with HPV-associated anogenital cancer.

This clone was seen only once. The chain uses TRBV28 and TRBJ1-5, with D perhaps TRBD1 (5 bases). Germline lookup yields CDR1 MDHEN and CDR2 SYDVKM. The CDR3 consists of 14 residues. V gave up 6 bases and J gave up 3 bases, with 12 bases separating them. Here the CDR3 DNA reads TGTGCCAGCAGCCCGACAGCGAACAATCAGCCCCAGCATTTT. This translates into CASSPTANNQPQHF.

The V gene is TRBV5-1, the J gene TRBJ2-5; D tentatively fits TRBD1 or TRBD2 (5 bases each). Between the trimmed V and J ends, which lost 6 bases and 1 base, there was a span of 16 bases. This CDR3 contains 15 residues. Germline values: CDR1 SGHRS, CDR2 YFSETQ. The CDR3 region has the DNA TGCGCCAGCAAATCCGGGGCAGCGGTCCAAGAGACCCAGTACTTC. Its protein is CASKSGAAVQETQYF. The whole variable domain, filled in from reference TRBV5-1 and TRBJ2-5, reads KAGVTQTPRYLIKTRGQQVTLSCSPISGHRSVSWYQQTPGQGLQFLFEYFSETQRNKGNFPGRFSGRQFSNSRSEMNVSTLELGDSALYLCASKSGAAVQETQYFGPGTRLLVL.

The V and J genes are TRBV13 and TRBJ1-2; a weak D match, TRBD1 (5 bases). The germline CDR1 and CDR2 sequences are PRHDT and FYEKMQ (reference sequence). The CDR3 is 13 amino acids. V was cut by 4 bases and J by 2 bases, with 8 bases left in between. DNA for the CDR3: TGTGCCAGCAGCTCCGGACAAAACTATGGCTACACCTTC. It yields the protein CASSSGQNYGYTF.

The V gene is TRBV30, the J gene TRBJ2-3, with 10 bases identical to TRBD2. CDR1 is GTSNPN, CDR2 SVGIG, per germline (reference sequence). This CDR3 comprises 16 residues. The ends lost 3 bases at V and 3 bases at J; junction bases unmatched: 9. The CDR3: CAWSRRAGGGTDTQYF. The CDR3 DNA reads as TGTGCCTGGAGCCGTAGAGCGGGAGGGGGTACAGATACGCAGTATTTT.

The chain links TRBV7-9 to TRBJ2-7; D is unresolved. V lost 5 bases and J 1 base, leaving 6 bases between the germline ends. The V gene's germline CDR1 is SEHNR and CDR2 FQNEAQ (reference sequence). The CDR3 totals 12 residues. CDR3 residues: CASSRGSYEQYF. CDR3 in DNA: TGTGCCAGCAGCCGTGGGTCCTACGAGCAGTACTTC.